Listed here are 5 T cell receptor beta chains from one sample, sequenced in a study of T cell repertoires in cytomegalovirus infection (dated by TCRdb to between 2018 and 2021). This sample was sequenced with an Illumina HiSeq 1500. TCRdb reran the public reads through fastp at Q25 and MiXCR, keeping productive beta chains. Merged by CDR3 protein, the rows form single entries marked with the most common genes and DNA. The sample yields around 530,000 distinct CDR3 sequences; more than 20% were counted once. The ten largest clonotypes hold around 14% of the sample. Source material: PBMCs. The origin of the receptors is a human donor in good health (CMV status not recorded). Some clones in this sample may be carry-over from other donors' samples.

In this sample, this clonotype turned up a few times. This chain uses TRBV10-3 with TRBJ2-2; TRBD2 matches at 13 bases. The CDR3 length is 16 residues. With V trimmed by 4 bases and J by 6 bases, 5 bases remained unmatched. CDR1 is ENHRY, CDR2 SYGVKD, per germline. In DNA form, the CDR3 reads TGTGCCATCAGTGTGAGGACTAGCGGGAGCGCCGGGGAGCTGTTTTTT. This codes for CAISVRTSGSAGELFF.

V gene TRBV24-1 combines with J gene TRBJ2-2; D possibly corresponds to TRBD2 (6 bases). The CDR3 sequence is 18 residues long. The V end lost 4 bases, the J end lost 6 bases, and 23 bases lay between the germline ends. Germline values: CDR1 KGHDR, CDR2 SFDVKD. In DNA form, the CDR3 reads TGTGCCACCAGTGACCACGGACTAAAAGGGAGCGTGGCCGGGGAGCTGTTTTTT. This codes for CATSDHGLKGSVAGELFF.

This clonotype occurred a few times. The V call is TRBV2, the J call TRBJ2-7; 7 positions match TRBD1. Germline CDR1 SNHLY, CDR2 FYNNEI. CDR3 size: 13 residues. J was trimmed by 6 bases and V by 6 bases; bases with no gene match: 8. CDR3 region: CASRTGQSIEQYF. The CDR3 DNA sequence: TGTGCCAGCAGGACGGGACAGTCTATCGAGCAGTACTTC.

This clonotype was seen only a few times. The chain couples TRBV12-3 or TRBV12-4 to TRBJ1-1; D unresolved. This CDR3 has 11 residues. V dropped 4 bases and J dropped 8 bases, with 8 bases sitting between them. The CDR3 reads CASSYGVEAFF. CDR3 nucleotides: TGTGCCAGCAGTTACGGGGTCGAAGCTTTCTTT.

This clonotype showed up many times. The chain couples TRBV7-3 to TRBJ2-5, with D possibly being TRBD2 (6 bases). V was clipped by 5 bases and J by 5 bases, with 18 bases between them. CDR3 length equals 15 residues. Per germline, CDR1 SGHTA and CDR2 FQGTGA. CDR3 DNA: TGTGCCAGCAGCCCTAGGGATGGAGGGGTGGAGACCCAGTACTTC. Translating gives CASSPRDGGVETQYF.